Listed below are T cell receptor beta chains from one sample, sequenced in a study of blood T cells in healthy people across ages. TCRdb recomputed calls from the 5' RACE reads with MiXCR, one row per CDR3 protein. The sample carries roughly 650,000 distinct CDR3 sequences, about a third recorded once. Material for sequencing was blood. Receptors were obtained from a woman of 80 years or more in good health. CDR3s include the opening cysteine and the closing phenylalanine or tryptophan. A D gene is named only where the DNA matches it firmly. For some rows the clone size is stated as once, few or many, or as a class when expanded; others skip it.

d_call: .; clone_size: .; j_call: TRBJ1-1; v_call: TRBV2; cdr3_nt: TGTGCCAGCAGTGGGGTCAGAGGGGACACTGAAGCTTTCTTT; cdr3_aa: CASSGVRGDTEAFF
d_call: .; clone_size: .; j_call: TRBJ2-5; v_call: TRBV28; cdr3_nt: TGTGCCAGCAGTCCCCACGGAGGGGCGGAGACCCAGTACTTC; cdr3_aa: CASSPHGGAETQYF
d_call: TRBD1; clone_size: many; j_call: TRBJ1-5; v_call: TRBV6-2/TRBV6-3; cdr3_nt: TGTGCCAGCAGACCGGGACAGGGGGTACAGCCCCAGCATTTT; cdr3_aa: CASRPGQGVQPQHF
d_call: TRBD1; clone_size: few; j_call: TRBJ1-2; v_call: TRBV6-6; cdr3_nt: TGTGCCAGCAGTTACAACGACAGGGAAATGATCGGCTACACCTTC; cdr3_aa: CASSYNDREMIGYTF
d_call: TRBD1; clone_size: few; j_call: TRBJ1-1; v_call: TRBV29-1; cdr3_nt: TGCAGCGCAGGACAGGGGTCGAACACTGAAGCTTTCTTT; cdr3_aa: CSAGQGSNTEAFF
d_call: TRBD1; clone_size: many; j_call: TRBJ2-7; v_call: TRBV7-9; cdr3_nt: TGTGCCAGCAGCCGGGGGGGACAGGGGAAAAGCGAGCAGTACTTC; cdr3_aa: CASSRGGQGKSEQYF
d_call: .; clone_size: many; j_call: TRBJ2-1; v_call: TRBV7-3; cdr3_nt: TGTGCCAGCGGCCAGGACAGATACAATGAGCAGTTCTTC; cdr3_aa: CASGQDRYNEQFF
d_call: TRBD2; clone_size: many; j_call: TRBJ2-5; v_call: TRBV7-3; cdr3_nt: TGTGCCAGCAGCTTACTCGCGGGGGGCCGACAAGAGACCCAGTACTTC; cdr3_aa: CASSLLAGGRQETQYF
d_call: .; clone_size: many; j_call: TRBJ2-7; v_call: TRBV20-1; cdr3_nt: TGCAGTGCTAGAGCACCAGCCACCTACGAGCAGTACTTC; cdr3_aa: CSARAPATYEQYF
d_call: TRBD1; clone_size: many; j_call: TRBJ1-2; v_call: TRBV2; cdr3_nt: TGTGCCAGCAGTGATAGGGACAGGGGACGTGGCTACACCTTC; cdr3_aa: CASSDRDRGRGYTF
d_call: .; clone_size: .; j_call: TRBJ2-7; v_call: TRBV6-5; cdr3_nt: TGTGCCAGCAGCTCTCAGGGTACCCACGAGCAGTACTTC; cdr3_aa: CASSSQGTHEQYF
d_call: .; clone_size: .; j_call: TRBJ2-3; v_call: TRBV24-1; cdr3_nt: TGTGCCACCAGTGATTTGCTAACGGGAACCTCAGATACGCAGTATTTT; cdr3_aa: CATSDLLTGTSDTQYF
d_call: .; clone_size: few; j_call: TRBJ1-1; v_call: TRBV14; cdr3_nt: TGTGCCAGCACCCTAGCAGGGAACACTGAAGCTTTCTTT; cdr3_aa: CASTLAGNTEAFF
d_call: .; clone_size: .; j_call: TRBJ2-1; v_call: TRBV6-5; cdr3_nt: TGTGCCAGCAGTTACAAGGGGAGCTCCCGTGGGGATGAGCAGTTCTTC; cdr3_aa: CASSYKGSSRGDEQFF
d_call: TRBD1; clone_size: .; j_call: TRBJ2-7; v_call: TRBV6-2/TRBV6-3; cdr3_nt: TGTGCCAGCACGCCGACAGGGAAGGCCTACGAGCAGTACTTC; cdr3_aa: CASTPTGKAYEQYF
d_call: .; clone_size: many; j_call: TRBJ1-5; v_call: TRBV7-9; cdr3_nt: TGTGCCAGCAGCTTCTTCAGACTAGGGGACAATCAGCCCCAGCATTTT; cdr3_aa: CASSFFRLGDNQPQHF
d_call: TRBD1; clone_size: .; j_call: TRBJ2-5; v_call: TRBV5-4; cdr3_nt: TGTGCCAGCAGCGCGACAGGGGGGCAAGAGACCCAGTACTTC; cdr3_aa: CASSATGGQETQYF
d_call: .; clone_size: many; j_call: TRBJ2-6; v_call: TRBV20-1; cdr3_nt: TGCAGTGCTAGAGATGGGACAAGGTCTGCCTCTGGGGCCAACGTCCTGACTTTC; cdr3_aa: CSARDGTRSASGANVLTF
d_call: .; clone_size: few; j_call: TRBJ1-1; v_call: TRBV7-9; cdr3_nt: TGTGCCAGCAGCTTAGCGCTCCTTTGGAATACTGAAGCTTTCTTT; cdr3_aa: CASSLALLWNTEAFF
d_call: TRBD2; clone_size: few; j_call: TRBJ2-7; v_call: TRBV7-8; cdr3_nt: TGTGCCAGCAGCTTAGTAGCGGGAGGAGCGGACGAGCAGTACTTC; cdr3_aa: CASSLVAGGADEQYF
d_call: .; clone_size: many; j_call: TRBJ1-5; v_call: TRBV6-1; cdr3_nt: TGTGCCAGTACTTTTGACAGTGATCAGCCCCAGCATTTT; cdr3_aa: CASTFDSDQPQHF
d_call: TRBD2; clone_size: many; j_call: TRBJ2-5; v_call: TRBV29-1; cdr3_nt: TGCAGCGTCGCGACGTACGGGGGAGGGGAAGAGACCCAGTACTTC; cdr3_aa: CSVATYGGGEETQYF